The source of this T cell receptor (beta chain) is a study of cytomegalovirus exposure and HLA in healthy donors (dated by TCRdb to between 2016 and 2019). Study-wide context: An earlier analysis of more than 550 of the donors reported approximately 280 Gb of sequence data and 117 million unique TCR beta sequences obtained from about 179 million T cells. An early release that covered some 630 HLA-typed donors contained 300 to 350 gigabases of sequencing data and 65 million to 100 million unique TCR sequences. Among the roughly 400 genotyped donors, around 81% belonged to the genetic ancestry cluster associated with self-reported Caucasian donors. The study aimed to test whether cataloging public T cell receptors could reveal signatures of past pathogen exposure. The study profiled the T cell repertoires of approximately 700 subjects by immunosequencing and related them to cytomegalovirus serostatus. In addition to the first cohort of around 670 subjects, a separate validation cohort of approximately 130 different subjects was used. The study combined high-throughput TCR immunosequencing, statistical association of individual TCRs with disease status, and machine learning to predict cytomegalovirus infection status. A later analysis re-examined previously published TCR beta repertoires from just over 650 donors and added high-resolution HLA genotyping to investigate patterns of TCR occurrence. Rather than using new phenotypic data, the later analysis identified candidate immune exposures from TCR beta sequences and from how often those sequences occurred across donors. In an earlier analysis of 587 of the donors, high-throughput TCR beta sequencing was used to judge whether each TCR beta V gene segment behaved as functional or pseudogenic. Donor age, sex, ethnicity and CMV serostatus were compiled together with the repertoire data. In a later genetic analysis, genome-wide SNP genotypes for about three fifths of the roughly 670 donors were used, and that subset was treated as a discovery cohort. All discovery cohort repertoires had been generated using a single sequencing platform. HLA typing included class I and class II loci at four-digit resolution. Typing coverage varied by locus: roughly 629-640 donors for A, B, C, DRB1 and DQB1; around 560 for DQA1; some 610 for DPA1; fewer than 480 for DPB1. Because of strong linkage in the cohort, roughly five DR-DQ haplotypes were treated as single units for association and clustering. Among around 400 genotyped donors of the cohort, an average of around 220,000 unique TCR beta nucleotide sequences was sequenced per donor, of which roughly 18% were non-productive.

V sheds 10 bases and J sheds 7 bases, leaving 17 bases between their ends. The germline V gene supplies CDR1 MNHNS and CDR2 SASEGT. The CDR3 starts with the cysteine, ends with the phenylalanine, and has 13 residues. Only the CDR3 region is kept as DNA, spanning 39 bases read in frame from base 1. The cohort consisted of fewer than 700 healthy bone marrow donors. At the time of sampling, all cohort members were nominally healthy, though unrecorded immune exposures were likely present. The donor was CMV seropositive and belonged to the group of some 290 seropositive cohort members. Each donor provided a peripheral blood sample, and peripheral blood mononuclear cells were used for TCR beta sequencing. Genomic DNA was extracted from the blood cell samples with the Qiagen DNeasy Blood Extraction Kit. The study at large found these results: The presence/absence analyses assumed that sequencing depth was roughly uniform across donors, and that assumption may not be true. Immune exposure information for the cohort was limited to CMV serostatus. In vitro tests confirmed that a few of the cytomegalovirus-associated TCR beta chains recognize cytomegalovirus antigens. According to a later analysis, most CMV-associated TCR beta chains appeared to be HLA-restricted, and the HLA associations seemed to be driven largely by CMV exposure. Because counts were too low, 15 to 20 rarely observed V segments, including chromosome 9 orphons, were excluded from the earlier analysis of a few hundred of the donors. V-gene and J-gene trimming of TCR beta chains was associated with a missense DCLRE1C variant in a later genetic analysis, and the association was replicated in an independent cohort. Some IMGT-functional V segments, including TRBV6-2 and TRBV6-3, could not be told apart with the 87-base-pair reads, so those segments were excluded. According to a later genetic analysis, donors in an Asian-associated ancestry cluster had fewer N-insertions in productive TCRs than the roughly 670-donor mean. Linkage disequilibrium might explain the correlated functional status among segregating V segments, but an unknown experimental factor could not be ruled out. In the study, 150 to 200 TCR beta chains were listed as associated with cytomegalovirus. In a later analysis, TCR association rates were found to vary across HLA loci, with the most associated TCRs seen for DRB1 alleles and the fewest for HLA-C alleles. When HLA alleles, especially DR and DQ, strongly co-occurred, TCR associations were difficult to assign to individual alleles. Because HLA typing was unavailable for some donors at each locus, only the typed subset was used in association tests. In a later analysis, several top co-occurrence clusters were reported to appear linked to parvovirus B19, influenza, CMV and Epstein-Barr virus. Compared with equally common non-associated chains, HLA-associated TCR beta chains in a later analysis were more clonally expanded and had lower generation probabilities. An earlier analysis of approximately 540 of the donors showed that most TCR beta V segments appeared in productive rearrangements either about 87% or about 30% of the time, which broadly matched IMGT annotations. A further reported finding was that TCR beta sequences accurately predicted the HLA-A and HLA-B alleles for most subjects in the first cohort. In both the original and validation cohorts, the classifier was reported to diagnose cytomegalovirus status with high specificity and sensitivity. The authors suggested that the approach could potentially be generalized to other disease states and immunological phenotypes. A group of highly shared sequence variants was considered likely to be a technical artifact of the sequencing pipeline. A later analysis associated approximately 17,000 TCR beta sequences with specific HLA alleles at a false discovery rate of 0.05. Across donors, most TCR sequences were observed very rarely, whereas some public TCRs were present in many individuals. In this cohort, only TCR beta chains were sequenced, and detectable features were limited by the absence of alpha or paired-chain data.

The library was made by the immunoSEQ multiplex PCR assay. For the multiplex PCR, a mixture combining 60 forward primers for TCR Vbeta segments and 13 reverse primers for TCR Jbeta segments was used. The CDR3 region of rearranged TCR beta genes was amplified from genomic DNA with a multiplex PCR assay. On the Illumina HiSeq System, the amplified TCR beta libraries were sequenced as 87-base-pair reads. For the original study's pipeline: A later analysis counted approximately 74 million unique TCR beta chains across the 550 to 800 repertoires, and 9.5 million to 11 million of these chains were shared by at least two donors. A nearest-neighbor algorithm error-corrected the raw reads and collapsed the reads into unique sequences, merging closely related sequences to remove PCR and sequencing errors. CDR3 sequences were aligned to IMGT reference sequences to assign V, D and J gene segments. For a sequence to be retained, at least a six-nucleotide match to both a V gene segment and a J gene segment was required. Rearrangements were called productive when the CDR3 lacked stop codons and stayed in frame with V and J; all others were non-productive. Following IMGT convention, CDR3 was defined as the stretch from the second conserved V-encoded cysteine to the conserved J-encoded phenylalanine. The earlier analysis of about 590 of the donors excluded sequences that lacked an unambiguous match to a single V gene segment. An earlier analysis of about 590 of the donors classified V segments as functional when productive rearrangements were above 56.7% and as segregating when the standard deviation between donors was above 5%. A statistical classification framework was built for diagnosing cytomegalovirus status from the catalog of TCR beta chain sequences. A later analysis assigned V and J genes by comparing TCR nucleotide sequences with IMGT/GENE-DB human TR gene sequences. In a later analysis, CDR3 sequences and most-parsimonious VDJ recombination scenarios were assigned using the TCRdist pipeline. In a later analysis, each TCR beta chain was defined by its CDR3 amino acid sequence together with its V-gene family, and reads without a unique V-gene family were excluded. To address suspected cross-contamination and a sequencing artifact, a later analysis removed several hundred highly shared, low-generation-probability nucleotide sequences. For each public chain, a later analysis derived a clonal expansion index from normalized ranks of inferred template counts within each repertoire. A later analysis computed generation probabilities with a VDJ recombination model fitted to out-of-frame rearrangements, and checked the results against IGoR. Hypergeometric tests were used in a later analysis to score TCR-TCR, TCR-HLA and TCR-CMV co-occurrence, with a repertoire-size bias correction applied to the TCR pairs. In a later analysis, false discovery rates were estimated by permuting HLA or CMV assignments 20 times. In a later analysis, co-occurring TCRs were grouped with DBSCAN, and TCRdist sequence similarity was added when clustering was performed within HLA-allele-positive subsets. For co-occurrence clustering, repertoires with fewer than 30,000 or more than 120,000 public chains were excluded, along with five repertoires with anomalous nucleotide sharing. The table was pulled from immuneACCESS by TCRdb, which kept in-frame rearrangements only. Such tables lose some clones; where checked, under half of the loss comes from unresolved V genes, and the rest has no known cause. The DNA gave D and trimming, while V, J and clone size come from that table. Here the sample has tens of thousands of clones; 80% to 90% occur a single time. The ten top clones hold approximately 19% of the sample.

This clone was detected only once. No antigen is known for it. Base qualities are not provided; no much larger clone lies one nucleotide away. The sequence was obtained from a man between 65 and 79 years old in good health and CMV-seropositive. The specimen sequenced was PBMCs. The chain is encoded by TRBV6-1 joined to TRBJ2-1; TRBD2 is a weak D gene call, 6 bases matching. The sequenced DNA is TGTGCCACCTCGGGACTTTTGTCGAATGAGCAGTTCTTC. Translated, this gives CATSGLLSNEQFF.